What follows are 27 T cell receptor beta chains derived from one specimen sequenced in a study of OX40 agonist ivuxolimab in advanced cancers. Here immunoSEQ multiplex PCR was the method, and the copy in TCRdb shows in-frame clones only, minus some. The sample holds approximately 45,000 clones, around 90% seen once. This specimen consisted of CD4+ or CD8+ T cells sorted from blood, obtained in a trial of the OX40 agonist ivuxolimab. The receptors derive from an adult with an advanced solid tumor such as melanoma, head and neck, liver or kidney cancer.

This chain's CDR3 is CASSPGHLNYGYTF. CDR3 in DNA: TGTGCCAGCAGCCCGGGACACCTAAACTATGGCTACACCTTC. This chain uses TRBV7-8 with TRBJ1-2; weak D call: TRBD1 (6 bases). Germline lookup yields CDR1 SGHVS and CDR2 FQNEAQ. V gave up 5 bases and J gave up 2 bases, with 12 bases separating them. This CDR3 has 14 residues.

This clone was observed a handful of times. This chain connects TRBV2 to TRBJ2-7; D uncertain. The CDR3 runs to 13 residues. Germline-derived CDR1 and CDR2 are SNHLY and FYNNEI. The germline V and J ends were trimmed by 5 bases and 7 bases, with 15 bases remaining between them. The CDR3 spells CASSPDSSEEQYF. The CDR3 DNA reads TGTGCCAGCAGTCCCGACTCCAGCGAAGAGCAGTACTTC.

The J gene is TRBJ1-5, the V gene TRBV19, with D perhaps TRBD1 (6 bases). This CDR3 spans 18 amino acids. In germline, CDR1 is LNHDA, CDR2 SQIVND (reference sequence). The ends were cut back, 4 bases at V and 6 bases at J, with 25 bases in the middle. CDR3 residues: CASSTRPGSRGLGQPQHF. In DNA form, the CDR3 reads TGTGCCAGTAGTACCCGACCAGGGTCGAGGGGGTTAGGTCAGCCCCAGCATTTT.

This rearrangement joins TRBV5-1 to TRBJ1-3; D remains unclear. V was trimmed by 3 bases and J by 0 bases, leaving 7 bases between them. This CDR3 contains 14 residues. The germline CDR1 and CDR2 sequences are SGHRS and YFSETQ. CDR3 region: CASSSDLSGNTIYF. The DNA for the CDR3 is TGCGCCAGCAGCTCGGACCTCTCTGGAAACACCATATATTTT.

V gene TRBV10-1 combines with J gene TRBJ2-7; no reliable D call. Trimming left V 3 bases short and J 9 bases short, with 9 bases between. CDR1 is WNHNN and CDR2 is SYGVQD in the germline V gene (reference sequence). CDR3 length equals 11 residues. CDR3 sequence (DNA): TGCGCCAGCAGTGATCTGGACGGGCAGTACGTC. It specifies CASSDLDGQYV.

The chain couples TRBV28 to TRBJ2-3; tentatively, D is TRBD1 (6 bases). This CDR3 has 14 amino acids. Germline CDR1 and CDR2: MDHEN and SYDVKM. Trimming left V 5 bases short and J 3 bases short, with 12 bases between. As DNA, the CDR3 is TGTGCCAGCAGTCCCTTTACAGGGACAGATACGCAGTATTTT. Translation: CASSPFTGTDTQYF.

The V and J genes are TRBV14 and TRBJ1-6, with 7 positions matching TRBD1. The CDR3 covers 14 residues. The germline V gene encodes CDR1 SGHDN and CDR2 FVKESK. Losses at the gene ends were 4 bases for V and 4 bases for J; bases not matched to a gene: 1. DNA for the CDR3: TGTGCCAGCAGCCCGGGACAGTATAATTCACCCCTCCACTTT. Protein: CASSPGQYNSPLHF.

This chain connects TRBV9 to TRBJ1-1; 11 nucleotides align to TRBD1. The trim removed 3 bases at V and 4 bases at J, leaving 5 bases unmatched. CDR3 length: 15 residues. Germline values: CDR1 SGDLS, CDR2 YYNGEE. The CDR3 region is CASSEAGTGGTEAFF. The CDR3 nucleotides are TGTGCCAGCAGCGAGGCCGGGACAGGGGGCACTGAAGCTTTCTTT.

The chain uses TRBV7-3 and TRBJ2-7, with 14 bases fitting TRBD2. Looked up from germline, CDR1 is SGHTA and CDR2 is FQGTGA. The CDR3 loop spans 16 amino acids. With V trimmed by 4 bases and J by 1 base, 3 bases remained unmatched. The DNA of the CDR3 is TGTGCCAGCAGCTCCGGACTAGCGGGGGGATCCTACGAGCAGTACTTC. Its translation is CASSSGLAGGSYEQYF.

This chain connects TRBV10-3 to TRBJ1-5, with D uncertain. Trimming pared 10 bases from V and 5 bases from J, leaving 9 bases between. Germline assignment: CDR1 ENHRY and CDR2 SYGVKD. This CDR3 is 11 amino acids long. CDR3 loop: CANDNYQPQHF. The CDR3 DNA reads as TGTGCCAACGACAATTATCAGCCCCAGCATTTT.

This clone is classed as large. This chain uses TRBV4-2 with TRBJ2-7, with a tentative D call TRBD1 (5 bases). Germline values: CDR1 LGHNA, CDR2 YNFKEQ. V was shortened by 0 bases and J by 2 bases, with 8 bases between the two germline ends. CDR3 length: 14 amino acids. CDR3 DNA: TGTGCCAGCAGCCAAGAAAGGGGCGCCTACGAGCAGTACTTC. It specifies CASSQERGAYEQYF.

This chain connects TRBV7-9 to TRBJ2-7, with 7 bases identical to TRBD1. J lost 4 bases, V lost 4 bases, and 13 bases had no gene match. The CDR3 runs 16 residues. The V gene's germline CDR1 is SEHNR and CDR2 FQNEAQ (reference sequence). CDR3 DNA: TGTGCCAGCAGCTCTACCCGAACAGGGGATCCTTACGAGCAGTACTTC. Translation: CASSSTRTGDPYEQYF.

J is TRBJ2-3 and V is TRBV27; D not resolved. Per germline, CDR1 MNHEY and CDR2 SMNVEV (reference sequence). V shed 5 bases and J shed 0 bases, with 3 bases lying between them. The CDR3 extends over 12 amino acids. Written as DNA, the CDR3 is TGTGCCAGCAGTCTTAGCACAGATACGCAGTATTTT. Translated: CASSLSTDTQYF.

The chain recombines TRBV27 with TRBJ1-1; D gene unclear. Germline values: CDR1 MNHEY, CDR2 SMNVEV (reference sequence). Trimming cost V 0 bases and J 6 bases, with 8 bases left between them. This CDR3 contains 13 residues. As DNA, the CDR3 is TGTGCCAGCAGTTTATCAGGGAGTCCTGAAGCTTTCTTT. It encodes CASSLSGSPEAFF.

In this sample, this clone turned up a few times. The chain employs TRBV28 and TRBJ2-7, with a possible D match to TRBD2 (6 bases). This CDR3 contains 13 residues. Germline V gene data show CDR1 as MDHEN and CDR2 as SYDVKM. V dropped 5 bases and J dropped 5 bases, with 13 bases sitting between them. The CDR3, as DNA: TGTGCCAGCAGTCTACGGAGGGTAGACGAGCAGTACTTC. It codes for CASSLRRVDEQYF. Drawing the rest from reference TRBV28 and TRBJ2-7, the complete variable domain is DVKVTQSSRYLVKRTGEKVFLECVQDMDHENMFWYRQDPGLGLRLIYFSYDVKMKEKGDIPEGYSVSREKKERFSLILESASTNQTSMYLCASSLRRVDEQYFGPGTRLTVT.

The chain carries TRBV15 and TRBJ2-5; possible D gene TRBD1, 8 bases. The V and J ends lost 3 bases and 5 bases respectively, with 19 bases between them. Germline CDR1 is LNHNV and CDR2 is YYDKDF (reference sequence). This CDR3 is 16 amino acids long. Here the CDR3 reads CATSRDREGDGETQYF. In nucleotides, the CDR3 is TGTGCCACCAGCAGGGACAGGGAGGGGGACGGGGAGACCCAGTACTTC.

The rearrangement uses TRBV19 and TRBJ1-5; TRBD1 is a possible D gene (6 bases). CDR3 length equals 15 residues. V dropped 11 bases and J dropped 4 bases, with 21 bases sitting between them. Germline-derived CDR1 and CDR2 are LNHDA and SQIVND (reference sequence). The CDR3 loop reads CAEWGTEGGNQPQHF. CDR3 sequence (DNA): TGTGCCGAGTGGGGGACCGAAGGGGGGAATCAGCCCCAGCATTTT.

This sequence joins TRBV29-1 and TRBJ2-3; either TRBD1 or TRBD2 may fit D (5 bases each). Germline V gene data show CDR1 as SQVTM and CDR2 as ANQGSEA. The CDR3 is 15 residues long. Trimming left V 3 bases short and J 1 base short, with 14 bases between. CDR3 in DNA: TGCAGCGTTGATTTGGGGGTCCTTCGCACAGATACGCAGTATTTT. Translated: CSVDLGVLRTDTQYF.

The V and J genes are TRBV7-8 and TRBJ1-2; TRBD1 is a possible D gene (6 bases). The CDR3 totals 16 residues. The ends were cut back, 2 bases at V and 8 bases at J, with 21 bases in the middle. CDR1 SGHVS and CDR2 FQNEAQ come from the germline V gene. This CDR3 is CASSLTAGTLHEGYTF. The CDR3 coding sequence is TGTGCCAGCAGCTTAACCGCAGGGACACTTCACGAAGGCTACACCTTC.

The CDR3 sequence: CASSPPGAKGDTQYF. The CDR3, as DNA: TGTGCCAGCAGCCCTCCCGGGGCAAAGGGAGATACGCAGTATTTT. This sequence joins TRBV9 and TRBJ2-3; D tentatively fits TRBD1 or TRBD2 (5 bases each). Germline loops: CDR1 SGDLS, CDR2 YYNGEE. V lost 4 bases and J lost 5, with 17 bases in between. There are 15 residues in the CDR3.

The chain links TRBV7-8 to TRBJ1-2, with TRBD1 identical over 8 bases. Germline loops: CDR1 SGHVS, CDR2 FQNEAQ. V was clipped by 0 bases and J by 4 bases; unmatched bases: 4. The length of the CDR3 is 15 residues. The CDR3 loop is CASSLADRVGYGYTF. CDR3 nucleotides: TGTGCCAGCAGCTTAGCGGACAGGGTTGGCTATGGCTACACCTTC.

CDR3 sequence (DNA): TGTGCCAGTAGTATAACTGCCTTGAACACCGGGGAGCTGTTTTTT. Encoded protein: CASSITALNTGELFF. V gene TRBV19 combines with J gene TRBJ2-2; no firm D call. The V end was cut by 2 bases, the J end by 1 base, with 8 bases between. CDR3 size: 15 residues. Germline V lookup: CDR1 LNHDA, CDR2 SQIVND (reference sequence).

This clone occurred once. The chain recombines TRBV5-1 with TRBJ2-5, with D perhaps matching TRBD2 (5 bases). Per the germline V gene, CDR1 is SGHRS and CDR2 is YFSETQ. The V end lost 5 bases, the J end lost 4 bases, and 12 bases lay between the germline ends. This CDR3 comprises 13 residues. The CDR3 loop is CASSIGEGETQYF. CDR3 nucleotides: TGCGCCAGCAGTATAGGCGAGGGAGAGACCCAGTACTTC. Drawing the rest from reference TRBV5-1 and TRBJ2-5, the complete variable domain is KAGVTQTPRYLIKTRGQQVTLSCSPISGHRSVSWYQQTPGQGLQFLFEYFSETQRNKGNFPGRFSGRQFSNSRSEMNVSTLELGDSALYLCASSIGEGETQYFGPGTRLLVL.

There are a few counts of this clone. V gene TRBV7-9 combines with J gene TRBJ1-1; D perhaps matches TRBD1 (5 bases). Germline CDR1 and CDR2: SEHNR and FQNEAQ (reference sequence). The CDR3 spans 13 residues. The V end lost 2 bases, the J end lost 3 bases, and 7 bases lay between the germline ends. CDR3 sequence reads: CASSLRGDTEAFF. CDR3 nucleotide sequence: TGTGCCAGCAGCTTACGAGGGGACACTGAAGCTTTCTTT.

The J gene is TRBJ1-4, the V gene TRBV21-1; whether TRBD1, the table's D call, matches the DNA was not checked. TRBV21-1 is described as a pseudogene. The length of the CDR3 is 14 residues. The CDR3 DNA follows: TGTGCCAGGAAGACAGGGGTGACTAATGAAAAACTGTTTTTT. Encoded protein: CARKTGVTNEKLFF.

In the case of this clone: The same CDR3 can be traced to other DNA sequences in this sample. This rearrangement joins TRBV5-8 to TRBJ2-2; 7 nucleotides line up with TRBD1. The CDR3 spans 15 residues. CDR1 and CDR2 from the germline V gene are SGHTS and YDEGEE. The V segment lost 4 bases and the J segment 1 base; nucleotides outside the gene matches: 4. CDR3 in amino acids: CASSPGTVNTGELFF. The CDR3 region has the DNA TGTGCCAGCAGCCCCGGGACAGTGAACACCGGGGAGCTGTTTTTT.

The J gene is TRBJ2-7, the V gene TRBV28; 9 positions match TRBD1. J gave up 1 base and V 4 bases, and 8 bases lay outside the gene matches. The CDR3 loop spans 16 amino acids. Germline CDR1 is MDHEN and CDR2 is SYDVKM. The CDR3 sequence: CASSSPTGQGSYEQYV. For the CDR3, the DNA is TGTGCCAGCAGTTCCCCGACCGGACAGGGGTCCTACGAGCAGTACGTC.